This TCR beta chain was identified during a study of CD8 T cells in Susac syndrome. Sequencing of TCR beta drew on CD8+ and CD4+ T cells from blood. Relapsing-remitting disease, either stable or active, was present in the multiple sclerosis controls, who were treatment-naive patients. Reverse transcription of roughly 0.5 to 1 ug RNA used random hexamers. Multiplex immunoSEQ PCR targeted 54 Vbeta and 13 Jbeta TCR beta segments. In TCRdb, the immunoSEQ multiplex PCR reads were re-called with MiXCR into one record per CDR3 protein. Of some 300,000 distinct CDR3 sequences in the sample, approximately 85% were seen once. CDR3 length: 11 amino acids. Germline loops: CDR1 GTSNPN, CDR2 SVGIG (reference sequence). The germline V and J ends were trimmed by 3 bases and 5 bases, with 5 bases remaining between them. Study findings and constraints: By the study's own acknowledgment, its TCR sequencing and HLA analysis included relatively few individuals.

Remarks on this clonotype: Its antigen remains unidentified.

This clonotype originated in a human donor with multiple sclerosis. Sequenced sample: CD8+ T cells from PBMCs. The rearrangement links TRBV30 to TRBJ2-1; D uncertain. CDR3 in DNA: TGTGCCTGGAGGCGGAACAATGAGCAGTTCTTC. This translates into CAWRRNNEQFF.